This T cell receptor beta chain was documented in a study of low-dose radiotherapy and immunotherapy resistance in tumors. For the study at large: Cohort 2, a group dosed every two weeks at 1 Gy per fraction, received 13 Gy in total over 26 weeks. Daily intake of oral aspirin 300 mg by patients lasted four cycles and began on cycle 1 day 1. Cyclophosphamide was given intravenously at 200 mg/m2 every two weeks, and each dose came one day before radiation and immunotherapy.

The germline gives CDR1 DFQATT, CDR2 SNEGSKA (reference sequence). Trimming stripped 0 bases from V and 8 bases from J, with 25 bases between. The CDR3 totals 18 residues. TRAV and TRBV primers primed cDNA for both TCRalpha and TCRbeta. PCR amplification of the TCRs was performed with Phusion for 20 PCR cycles, and it relied on a constant-region primer together with a V-primer adapter. TCRdb independently ran MiXCR on the reads; one entry per CDR3 protein. The table includes around 100,000 distinct CDR3 sequences, around 21% detected once. The time point here: after trial treatment. The sample's treatment: LDRT plus nivolumab, ipilimumab, low-dose cyclophosphamide and aspirin (RACIN trial). The therapy administered to donors comprised nivolumab, ipilimumab, aspirin, low-dose cyclophosphamide and low-dose radiotherapy. At least ten counts were recorded for this clonotype.

The sequenced sample was PBMCs, obtained after low-dose radiotherapy plus immunotherapy. This receptor was taken from a male donor with prostate cancer. J is TRBJ1-4 and V is TRBV20-1, with D possibly matching TRBD1 (6 bases). The CDR3 bases are TGCAGTGCTAGAGACCCCGCCGCCGCTGTGACAGGAGGGGAAAAACTGTTTTTT. It encodes CSARDPAAAVTGGEKLFF.